Listed here are 22 T cell receptor beta chains from one sample, sequenced in a study of blood T cell repertoires in COVID-19. Sequencing was performed with immunoSEQ multiplex PCR; in TCRdb, only in-frame clones are kept and a portion is missing. Of 200,000 to 250,000 clones listed, about 79% are singletons. Sequenced sample: peripheral blood. The receptors here all came from a man aged 45-65 years with active or convalescent COVID-19.

This chain uses TRBV20-1 with TRBJ2-2; D is perhaps TRBD2 (5 bases). V was clipped by 4 bases and J by 8 bases, with 8 bases between them. CDR3 length: 11 amino acids. Germline CDR1 and CDR2: DFQATT and SNEGSKA (reference sequence). The DNA for the CDR3 is TGCAGTGCTACCACGGGAGGGGAGCTGTTTTTT. Protein: CSATTGGELFF.

The chain links TRBV2 to TRBJ1-4; D gene uncertain. This CDR3 has 13 amino acids. V gave up 7 bases and J gave up 3 bases, with 9 bases separating them. Germline CDR1 reads SNHLY; CDR2 reads FYNNEI. CDR3 nucleotide sequence: TGTGCCAGCACTAGGAGGGCTAATGAAAAACTGTTTTTT. Amino acid sequence: CASTRRANEKLFF.

The chain is built from TRBV2 and TRBJ2-2; TRBD1 aligns across 8 bases. Looked up from germline, CDR1 is SNHLY and CDR2 is FYNNEI. The CDR3 is made up of 13 amino acids. V trimming: 4 bases; J trimming: 6 bases; junction bases outside the gene matches: 1. In DNA, the CDR3 is TGTGCCAGCAGTGCAGGGGGCGCCGGGGAGCTGTTTTTT. This sequence encodes CASSAGGAGELFF.

V is TRBV5-1 and J is TRBJ1-2; 9 bases line up with TRBD1. Trimming took 4 bases from V and 7 from J; bases not matched to a gene: 8. The CDR3 sequence is 14 residues long. Germline V gives CDR1 SGHRS, CDR2 YFSETQ. This CDR3 reads CASSDSGTGIGYTF. CDR3 nucleotides: TGCGCCAGCAGCGACTCCGGGACAGGGATTGGCTACACCTTC.

This clone was detected only once. This rearrangement joins TRBV27 to TRBJ2-7; 9 bases map to TRBD2. Per the germline V gene, CDR1 is MNHEY and CDR2 is SMNVEV (reference sequence). V lost 4 bases to trimming and J lost 5 bases; unmatched junction nucleotides: 9. The CDR3 runs to 15 residues. CDR3 loop: CASSSSGTSSNEQYF. CDR3 in DNA: TGTGCCAGCAGTTCTTCCGGGACTAGCTCAAACGAGCAGTACTTC.

The gene calls are TRBV15 and TRBJ2-1; TRBD2 matches at 8 bases. CDR3 length equals 15 residues. Germline values: CDR1 LNHNV, CDR2 YYDKDF (reference sequence). Trimming at V came to 1 base and at J to 11 bases, leaving 10 bases not matched to a gene. The CDR3 DNA reads TGTGCCACCAGCAGAGTGAAGGCGGGAGGTTTAAAGCAGTTCTTC. This gives the protein CATSRVKAGGLKQFF.

The chain is built from TRBV10-3 and TRBJ2-3; D gene uncertain. Germline lookup yields CDR1 ENHRY and CDR2 SYGVKD. Trimming took 3 bases from V and 5 from J, leaving 12 bases between them. This CDR3 region has 14 residues. In DNA, the CDR3 is TGTGCCATCAGTGAATCGAGTCATGAAGATACGCAGTATTTT. Protein sequence: CAISESSHEDTQYF.

V and J are TRBV6-5 and TRBJ2-3; the D is unclear. CDR1 MNHEY and CDR2 SVGAGI come from the germline V gene. Trimming shortened V by 1 base and J by 5 bases, and 10 bases separated the two germline ends. This CDR3 comprises 14 residues. The CDR3 sequence: CASSYLAGLDTQYF. The CDR3 nucleotides are TGTGCCAGCAGTTACTTGGCAGGTCTAGATACGCAGTATTTT.

CDR3 region: CASSRGHSTDTQYF. The CDR3 nucleotides are TGTGCCAGCAGCCGGGGACACTCCACAGATACGCAGTATTTT. The rearrangement uses TRBV7-2 and TRBJ2-3, with D tentatively TRBD1 (6 bases). V lost 5 bases and J lost 2, with 11 bases in between. The CDR3 covers 14 residues. Germline lookup yields CDR1 SGHTA and CDR2 FQGNSA. The full variable domain, its missing parts supplied by reference TRBV7-2 and TRBJ2-3, is GAGVSQSPSNKVTEKGKDVELRCDPISGHTALYWYRQSLGQGLEFLIYFQGNSAPDKSGLPSDRFSAERTGGSVSTLTIQRTQQEDSAVYLCASSRGHSTDTQYFGPGTRLTVL.

V gene TRBV27 combines with J gene TRBJ2-4; a possible D gene is TRBD1 (5 bases). Trimming removed 3 bases from V and 3 bases from J, with 9 bases in between. The CDR3 covers 14 residues. The germline V gene has CDR1 MNHEY and CDR2 SMNVEV (reference sequence). DNA of the CDR3: TGTGCCAGCAGTTTTGGGGCCGACAAAAACATTCAGTACTTC. It encodes CASSFGADKNIQYF.

This clone is a singleton in its sample. The rearrangement uses TRBV7-9 and TRBJ2-1; TRBD2 matches at 10 bases. CDR3 length equals 17 residues. Looked up from germline, CDR1 is SEHNR and CDR2 is FQNEAQ (reference sequence). With 2 bases clipped from V and 2 bases from J, the junction kept 6 bases outside the gene matches. In DNA, the CDR3 is TGTGCCAGCAGCTTACTGACGCTAGCGGGAGCCTACAATGAGCAGTTCTTC. Residues: CASSLLTLAGAYNEQFF.

DNA of the CDR3: TGTGCCAGTAGTCGGCGGGTACTCCAAGAGACCCAGTACTTC. It translates to CASSRRVLQETQYF. The chain couples TRBV19 to TRBJ2-5, with a possible D match to TRBD2 (5 bases). CDR3 length: 14 amino acids. The V gene's germline CDR1 is LNHDA and CDR2 SQIVND (reference sequence). Trimming took off 5 bases at V and 1 base at J, with 11 bases between the two ends.

V usage is TRBV7-9 and J usage is TRBJ2-2; 8 positions match TRBD2. The J segment lost 6 bases and the V segment lost 3 bases, leaving 6 bases of the junction unmatched. The CDR3 length is 15 residues. The germline V gene encodes CDR1 SEHNR and CDR2 FQNEAQ (reference sequence). CDR3 bases: TGTGCCAGCAGCTTTGACGGGAGGGTTCCCGGGGAGCTGTTTTTT. This translates into CASSFDGRVPGELFF.

On this clone: The same CDR3 also results from other DNA sequences found in this sample. The genes are TRBV18 and TRBJ2-7, with D uncertain. V was clipped by 3 bases and J by 4 bases, with 7 bases between them. Per germline, CDR1 KGHSH and CDR2 LQKENI. The CDR3 covers 12 residues. The CDR3 protein is CASSPQVYEQYF. CDR3 in DNA: TGTGCCAGCTCACCTCAGGTGTACGAGCAGTACTTC.

V gene TRBV10-2 combines with J gene TRBJ2-7, with D maybe TRBD1 (6 bases). V was pared by 4 bases and J by 4 bases, with 17 bases between. The V gene's germline CDR1 is WSHSY and CDR2 SAAADI. The CDR3 has 15 residues. CDR3 nucleotides: TGCGCCAGCAGTGTTGGGTGGGGGCATGATTACGAGCAGTACGTC. Protein sequence: CASSVGWGHDYEQYV.

The rearrangement uses TRBV7-3 and TRBJ2-5, with 11 bases that match TRBD1. With 1 base clipped from V and 5 bases from J, the junction kept 9 bases outside the gene matches. The CDR3 extends over 17 amino acids. CDR1 SGHTA and CDR2 FQGTGA come from the germline V gene. The CDR3 region has the DNA TGTGCCAGCAGCTTAAAAACCGGGACAGGGGGATTTGAGACCCAGTACTTC. This gives the protein CASSLKTGTGGFETQYF.

This clone was seen at least ten times. The gene calls are TRBV9 and TRBJ2-3; 7 positions match TRBD2. V trimming: 0 bases; J trimming: 4 bases; junction bases outside the gene matches: 8. Germline V gene lookup returns CDR1 SGDLS and CDR2 YYNGEE. The CDR3 extends over 16 amino acids. CDR3 amino acids: CASSVGAGVVADTQYF. DNA for the CDR3: TGTGCCAGCAGCGTAGGGGCGGGAGTGGTGGCAGATACGCAGTATTTT.

The J gene is TRBJ2-7, the V gene TRBV7-9; D is ambiguous. Per germline, CDR1 SEHNR and CDR2 FQNEAQ (reference sequence). Deletions cut 4 bases from V and 4 bases from J, with 8 bases between. The CDR3 runs 12 residues. CDR3 nucleotides: TGTGCCAGCAGCTCTGAAGCATACGAGCAGTACTTC. Protein sequence: CASSSEAYEQYF.

The chain joins TRBV29-1 to TRBJ2-5; 8 nucleotides align to TRBD2. The J segment lost 1 base and the V segment lost 3 bases, leaving 4 bases of the junction unmatched. The CDR3 has 14 amino acids. Germline CDR1 reads SQVTM; CDR2 reads ANQGSEA. The CDR3 region has the DNA TGCAGCGTTGAGGAGACTAGCGTCCAAGAGACCCAGTACTTC. Translated: CSVEETSVQETQYF.

The rearrangement uses TRBV9 and TRBJ2-7; 8 positions agree with TRBD2. Germline assignment: CDR1 SGDLS and CDR2 YYNGEE. Trimming cost V 4 bases and J 1 base; bases outside gene matches: 4. The CDR3 has 14 amino acids. The CDR3: CASSLGTRSYEQYF. CDR3 in DNA: TGTGCCAGCAGCCTTGGGACTAGGTCCTACGAGCAGTACTTC.

The chain employs TRBV4-3 and TRBJ2-7, with a weak D call TRBD1 (5 bases). Germline V gene data show CDR1 as LGHNA and CDR2 as YSLEER. This CDR3 has 14 amino acids. The ends were cut back, 0 bases at V and 2 bases at J, with 8 bases in the middle. CDR3 region: CASSQDVRAYEQYF. CDR3 in DNA: TGCGCCAGCAGCCAAGACGTCAGGGCCTACGAGCAGTACTTC.

The CDR3 reads CASSFSGKETQYF. The CDR3 DNA is TGTGCCAGCAGTTTTAGCGGCAAAGAGACCCAGTACTTC. The chain has TRBV6-1 and TRBJ2-5; possibly TRBD2 for D (6 bases). The CDR3 is 13 amino acids. V was clipped by 5 bases and J by 3 bases, with 10 bases between them. The germline V gene has CDR1 MNHNS and CDR2 SASEGT.